The clone carrying this TCR beta chain turned up a few times. Its antigen is unidentified. The germline CDR1 and CDR2 sequences are LGHDT and YNNKEL (reference sequence). The CDR3 loop spans 17 amino acids. After removal of 1 base from V and 1 base from J, the junction contained 7 bases not matched to a gene. A 5'RACE template-switching step, the method used to make TCR cDNA, added a universal primer site and UMIs. Each CDR3 protein is one row after TCRdb ran MiXCR on the 5' RACE reads. The sample has more than 300,000 distinct CDR3 sequences, about 10% seen once. This record comes from a study of T cells after yellow fever vaccination. General study findings and limits: Although the secondary response was weaker, it peaked faster, at day 5 versus 15.

The chain is built from TRBV3-1 and TRBJ2-3; 8 nucleotides align to TRBD2. Sequenced here: CD4+ T cells sorted from PBMCs, sampled 45 days after the yellow fever booster vaccination. The TCR originated in a young man who received the YFV17D yellow fever vaccine. CDR3 nucleotide sequence: TGTGCCAGCAGCCAAGTCGAGCGGGGGCCGCGCACAGATACGCAGTATTTT. This sequence encodes CASSQVERGPRTDTQYF.